These T cell receptor beta chains were read from a single sample in a study of cytomegalovirus exposure and HLA in healthy donors. Produced via immunoSEQ multiplex PCR; TCRdb's table is partial and in-frame only. This table has 130,000 to 150,000 clones, approximately 90% appearing once. The sequencing input was PBMCs. These receptors came from a woman in her 30s in good health and CMV-seropositive. Each CDR3 is given with its conserved first and last residue. D genes are given only for firm matches. Clone size appears in some rows only: once, few, many, or a class for an expanded clone.

>TRBJ2-2|TRBV7-2|-|TRBD2
CASSLKFMTSAAGELFF
TGTGCCAGCAGCTTAAAATTCATGACTAGCGCGGCCGGGGAGCTGTTTTTT
>TRBJ1-5|TRBV28|few|-
CASSSPGINQPQHF
TGTGCCAGCAGTTCCCCAGGGATCAATCAGCCCCAGCATTTT
>TRBJ2-7|TRBV11-3|-|-
CASSLDLTRCAYEQYF
TGTGCCAGCAGCTTAGATCTGACTCGTTGCGCCTACGAGCAGTACTTC
>TRBJ2-7|TRBV5-1|-|TRBD2
CASSLGSGSLSVGEQYF
TGCGCCAGCAGCTTGGGTAGCGGGAGTCTTAGTGTGGGCGAGCAGTACTTC
>TRBJ2-7|TRBV4-1|-|TRBD1
CASSQVTGSYEQYF
TGCGCCAGCAGCCAGGTGACAGGGAGTTACGAGCAGTACTTC
>TRBJ1-4|TRBV28|-|TRBD1
CASSHPTGTGGTNEKLFF
TGTGCCAGCAGCCATCCAACCGGGACAGGGGGAACTAATGAAAAACTGTTTTTT
>TRBJ2-3|TRBV11-2|-|TRBD2
CASSLRGLGADTQYF
TGTGCCAGCAGCTTACGGGGACTAGGGGCAGATACGCAGTATTTT
>TRBJ1-1|TRBV5-1|few|TRBD1
CASRRQGRIDTEAFF
TGCGCCAGCAGACGACAGGGACGTATTGACACTGAAGCTTTCTTT
>TRBJ1-1|TRBV4-1|-|TRBD1
CASSQPGTGVTEAFF
TGCGCCAGCAGCCAACCCGGGACAGGGGTCACTGAAGCTTTCTTT
>TRBJ1-2|TRBV15|-|-
CATSRARTGMGYGYTF
TGTGCCACCAGCAGAGCCCGTACAGGGATGGGCTATGGCTACACCTTC
>TRBJ2-1|TRBV5-1|-|TRBD2
CASSLGGSGFNNEQFF
TGCGCCAGCAGCTTGGGGGGTAGCGGGTTTAACAATGAGCAGTTCTTC
>TRBJ1-1|TRBV28|-|-
CASIPSDREAFF
TGTGCCAGCATCCCTTCGGACAGAGAAGCTTTCTTT
>TRBJ2-1|TRBV28|-|-
CASSFMTVRRNEQFF
TGTGCCAGCAGTTTCATGACTGTGCGCCGGAATGAGCAGTTCTTC
>TRBJ2-3|TRBV5-6|-|-
CASSPWGRQYTDTQYF
TGTGCCAGCAGCCCATGGGGCAGGCAGTACACAGATACGCAGTATTTT
>TRBJ2-7|TRBV7-8|-|TRBD1
CASSLDGGQDLYEQYF
TGTGCCAGCAGCTTAGACGGGGGACAGGACCTCTACGAGCAGTACTTC
>TRBJ2-4|TRBV28|-|-
CASSLTGPLKNIQYF
TGTGCCAGCAGCTTGACAGGACCCCTCAAAAACATTCAGTACTTC
>TRBJ2-5|TRBV7-6|-|TRBD2
CASSSQPASGRGETQYF
TGTGCCAGCAGCTCGCAACCCGCTAGCGGGAGAGGCGAGACCCAGTACTTC
>TRBJ1-2|TRBV28|-|TRBD1
CASSSGTGHGYTF
TGTGCCAGCAGCTCCGGGACAGGACATGGCTACACCTTC
>TRBJ1-2|TRBV15|-|TRBD1
CATSREKQGQGYTF
TGTGCCACCAGCAGAGAAAAACAGGGACAGGGCTACACCTTC
>TRBJ2-7|TRBV10-1|-|-
CASSGDSTGEQYF
TGCGCCAGCAGTGGGGACTCTACGGGCGAGCAGTACTTC
>TRBJ1-2|TRBV9|-|-
CASSVVDSLYGYTF
TGTGCCAGCAGCGTAGTGGACAGCCTCTATGGCTACACCTTC
>TRBJ2-7|TRBV19|-|-
CASSDYYQQYF
TGTGCCAGTAGTGACTACTACCAGCAGTACTTC
>TRBJ2-1|TRBV29-1|once|-
CSAGPGYNGEQFF
TGCAGCGCCGGTCCAGGGTACAATGGTGAGCAGTTCTTC